Sequencing of this T cell receptor beta chain was carried out in a study of cytomegalovirus exposure and HLA in healthy donors (TCRdb year 2017). The study in broad terms: In an earlier analysis of roughly 500 of the donors, around 300 Gb of sequence data and 120 million or so unique TCR beta sequences from 180 million or so T cells were reported. An early release covering over 500 HLA-typed donors comprised 250 to 350 gigabases of sequencing data and tens of millions of unique TCR sequences. Of the roughly 390 genotyped donors, around 81% fell in the genetic ancestry cluster associated with self-reported Caucasian donors. The study aimed to test whether cataloging public T cell receptors could reveal signatures of past pathogen exposure. Using immunosequencing, the study profiled T cell repertoires from about 620 subjects and related those repertoires to cytomegalovirus serostatus. Besides the first cohort of 550 to 750 subjects, a separate validation cohort made up of around 120 different subjects was used. To predict cytomegalovirus infection status, the study brought together high-throughput TCR immunosequencing, statistical association of individual TCRs with disease status, and machine learning. In a later analysis, previously published TCR beta repertoires from 550 to 700 donors were re-analyzed and high-resolution HLA genotyping was added so that TCR occurrence patterns could be studied. Rather than using new phenotypic data, the later analysis identified candidate immune exposures from TCR beta sequences and from how often those sequences occurred across donors. An earlier analysis of around 640 of the donors used high-throughput TCR beta sequencing to judge whether each TCR beta V gene segment behaved as functional or pseudogenic. Alongside the repertoire data, information on donor age, sex, ethnicity and CMV serostatus was compiled. Genome-wide SNP genotypes for about 65% of the 666 donors were used in a later genetic analysis, which treated that subset as a discovery cohort. All discovery cohort repertoires had been generated on a single sequencing platform. HLA typing covered class I and class II loci at four-digit resolution. The number of donors typed differed by locus, with roughly 620-630 for A, B, C, DRB1 and DQB1, more than 500 for DQA1, about 610 for DPA1, and some 470 for DPB1. Roughly five DR-DQ haplotypes were handled as single units for association and clustering because linkage in the cohort was strong. On average, approximately 250,000 unique TCR beta nucleotide sequences were sequenced per donor among roughly 430 genotyped donors of the cohort, with 15% to 20% of those sequences being non-productive.

Libraries were prepared through the immunoSEQ multiplex PCR assay. The multiplex PCR relied on a mix of 60 forward primers for TCR Vbeta segments and 13 reverse primers for TCR Jbeta segments. Amplification of the CDR3 region of rearranged TCR beta genes was performed with a multiplex PCR assay on genomic DNA. On the Illumina HiSeq System, the amplified TCR beta libraries were sequenced as 87-base-pair reads. In the original analysis: A later analysis counted approximately 76 million unique TCR beta chains across the 666 repertoires, and 9 million to 14 million of these chains were shared by at least two donors. Raw reads were error-corrected and collapsed into unique sequences with a nearest-neighbor algorithm that merged closely related sequences to remove PCR and sequencing errors. Alignment of CDR3 sequences to IMGT reference sequences was used to assign V, D and J gene segments. For a sequence to be retained, a match of at least six nucleotides to both a V gene segment and a J gene segment was required. Rearrangements were classified as productive when the CDR3 lacked stop codons and remained in frame with V and J, and all other rearrangements were classified as non-productive. CDR3 was defined according to IMGT convention as the region running from the second conserved V-encoded cysteine to the conserved J-encoded phenylalanine. Sequences without an unambiguous match to a single V gene segment were excluded from the earlier analysis of about 640 of the donors. In an earlier analysis of 450 to 700 of the donors, V segments were called functional above 56.7% productive rearrangements and were called segregating when the between-donor standard deviation exceeded 5%. A statistical classification framework was built to diagnose cytomegalovirus status from the catalog of TCR beta chain sequences. V and J gene assignment, in a later analysis, came from comparing TCR nucleotide sequences with IMGT/GENE-DB human TR gene sequences. In a later analysis, CDR3 sequences and most-parsimonious VDJ recombination scenarios were assigned using the TCRdist pipeline. In a later analysis, every TCR beta chain was defined by the combination of its CDR3 amino acid sequence and its V-gene family, and reads without a unique V-gene family were dropped. A later analysis removed several hundred highly shared, low-generation-probability nucleotide sequences to deal with suspected cross-contamination and a sequencing artifact. For each public chain, a later analysis derived a clonal expansion index from normalized ranks of inferred template counts within each repertoire. In a later analysis, generation probabilities were computed with a VDJ recombination model fitted to out-of-frame rearrangements, and the resulting probabilities were checked against IGoR. In a later analysis, hypergeometric tests were used to score TCR-TCR, TCR-HLA and TCR-CMV co-occurrence, with a repertoire-size bias correction applied to TCR pairs. A later analysis estimated false discovery rates by permuting HLA or CMV assignments 20 times. In a later analysis, co-occurring TCRs were grouped using DBSCAN, with TCRdist sequence similarity added in when clustering inside HLA-allele-positive subsets. For co-occurrence clustering, repertoires with fewer than 30,000 or more than 120,000 public chains were excluded, along with about five repertoires with anomalous nucleotide sharing. In its TCRdb copy, this immuneACCESS table keeps in-frame sequences only and misses some clones. Where compared with another copy, unresolved V genes explain less than half of these, and the others have no known cause. V, J and clone size reflect that table, while D and trimming were determined from the DNA. Here the sample has over 110,000 clones; about 85% occur a single time. Jointly, the top ten make up approximately 3% of the sample.

Note on this clone: What antigen it recognizes has not been identified. Base qualities are not at hand, and no much larger clone is one base apart.

The cohort comprised 666 healthy bone marrow donors. Cohort members were all nominally healthy when sampled, although unrecorded immune exposures were likely present. The donor was CMV seronegative and belonged to the group of around 350 seronegative cohort members. Every donor gave a peripheral blood sample, and the peripheral blood mononuclear cells from that sample were used for TCR beta sequencing. Genomic DNA extraction from the blood cell samples was performed with the Qiagen DNeasy Blood Extraction Kit. The CDR3 measures 17 amino acids from cysteine to phenylalanine. The DNA shown is the 51-base CDR3, in frame from base 1. The junction shows trimming of 2 bases on V and 11 bases on J, and the gene matches do not reach 18 bases of it. CDR1 and CDR2 are drawn from the germline V gene (reference sequence): GTSNPN, SVGIG. What the research found in general, with its limitations: Compared with equally common non-associated chains, HLA-associated TCR beta chains in a later analysis were more clonally expanded and had lower generation probabilities. When HLA alleles, especially DR and DQ, strongly co-occurred, attributing TCR associations to individual alleles was difficult. Correlated functional status among segregating V segments might be attributable to linkage disequilibrium, but an unknown experimental factor could not be ruled out. The sequencing pipeline was judged likely to have produced a cluster of highly shared sequence variants as a technical artifact. In the study, about 150 TCR beta chains were listed as associated with cytomegalovirus. Compared with the roughly 700-donor mean, donors in an Asian-associated ancestry cluster had fewer N-insertions in productive TCRs, according to a later genetic analysis. The presence/absence analyses assumed that sequencing depth was roughly uniform across donors, and that assumption may not be true. This cohort had only TCR beta chains sequenced, and the lack of alpha or paired-chain data limited which features could be detected. According to a later analysis, TCR association rates differed among HLA loci, with DRB1 alleles showing the most associated TCRs and HLA-C alleles showing the fewest. Because HLA typing was missing for some donors at each locus, association tests included only the typed subset. A few of the identified cytomegalovirus-associated TCR beta chains were confirmed in vitro to be specific for cytomegalovirus antigens. Some IMGT-functional V segments, including TRBV6-2 and TRBV6-3, could not be distinguished by the 87-base-pair reads and were therefore excluded. At a false discovery rate of 0.05, a later analysis linked under 20,000 TCR beta sequences to specific HLA alleles. The authors suggested that the approach could potentially be generalized to other disease states and immunological phenotypes. Because counts were too low, seventeen rarely observed V segments, including chromosome 9 orphons, were excluded from the earlier analysis of some 590 of the donors. A later genetic analysis associated a missense DCLRE1C variant with V-gene and J-gene trimming of TCR beta chains, and an independent cohort replicated the association. A further reported finding was that TCR beta sequences accurately predicted the HLA-A and HLA-B alleles for most subjects in the first cohort. In a later analysis, several top co-occurrence clusters were reported to appear linked to parvovirus B19, influenza, CMV and Epstein-Barr virus. The classifier was reported to diagnose cytomegalovirus status with high specificity and sensitivity in both the original and validation cohorts. Immune exposure information for the cohort was limited to CMV serostatus. In an earlier analysis of 587 of the donors, most TCR beta V segments were observed in productive rearrangements about 87% or about 30% of the time, broadly matching IMGT annotations. A later analysis found that most CMV-associated TCR beta chains appeared HLA-restricted, with HLA associations seemingly driven largely by CMV exposure. Across donors, most TCR sequences were observed very rarely, whereas some public TCRs were present in many individuals.

The chain links TRBV30 with TRBJ2-1, and 10 junction bases match TRBD2. The source material was PBMCs. The sequence was obtained from a female donor in good health and CMV-seronegative. For the CDR3, the sequence is CAWSQAGGPSADKKQFF. The DNA is as follows: TGTGCCTGGAGTCAAGCGGGAGGGCCCTCAGCGGACAAAAAGCAGTTCTTC.